The 24 T cell receptor beta chains listed next were all sequenced from one sample in a study of T cell repertoires in cytomegalovirus infection. TCRdb ran MiXCR on the reads and lists one entry per CDR3 protein. The data show about 71,000 distinct CDR3 sequences, approximately 22% seen once. Their specific antigens are unknown. The source material was CD8+ T cells from cultured PBMCs, sampled from culture after CMV antigen stimulation. Every receptor here comes from a human donor in good health (CMV status not recorded). Some clones in this sample may be carry-over from other donors' samples.

This clonotype was observed a few times. The chain uses TRBV7-9 and TRBJ1-6; TRBD1 agrees at 9 bases. CDR3 length equals 14 residues. V gave up 4 bases and J gave up 7 bases; unmatched junction bases: 2. Looked up from germline, CDR1 is SEHNR and CDR2 is FQNEAQ (reference sequence). CDR3 residues: CASSYGTGNSPLHF. The CDR3 nucleotides read TGTGCCAGCAGCTACGGGACAGGGAATTCACCCCTCCACTTT.

This clonotype was recorded a few times. The gene calls are TRBV7-9 and TRBJ2-7; the D gene is possibly TRBD2 (5 bases). Trimming took off 5 bases at V and 1 base at J, with 15 bases between the two ends. CDR3 length equals 15 residues. CDR1 is SEHNR and CDR2 is FQNEAQ in the germline V gene (reference sequence). The CDR3 bases are TGTGCCAGCAGCCCCCGGACTGGGAGATCCTACGAGCAGTACTTC. Translation: CASSPRTGRSYEQYF. The whole variable domain, remainder taken from reference TRBV7-9 and TRBJ2-7, is DTGVSQNPRHKITKRGQNVTFRCDPISEHNRLYWYRQTLGQGPEFLTYFQNEAQLEKSRLLSDRFSAERPKGSFSTLEIQRTEQGDSAMYLCASSPRTGRSYEQYFGPGTRLTVT.

This chain joins TRBV27 and TRBJ2-3; TRBD1 matches at 7 bases. The V and J ends lost 10 bases and 3 bases, in that order; junction bases with no gene match: 4. CDR1 is MNHEY and CDR2 is SMNVEV in the germline V gene (reference sequence). There are 12 residues in the CDR3. In DNA form, the CDR3 reads TGTGCCACAAACAGGGGAACAGATACGCAGTATTTT. Amino acid sequence: CATNRGTDTQYF.

The sample holds many counts of this clonotype. The chain has TRBV7-6 and TRBJ2-7; a possible D gene is TRBD1 (6 bases). The CDR3 covers 13 residues. V gave up 4 bases and J gave up 2 bases, with 9 bases separating them. Per germline, CDR1 SGHVS and CDR2 FNYEAQ. The CDR3 DNA follows: TGTGCCAGCAGCTACAGGGTAACCTACGAGCAGTACTTC. It yields the protein CASSYRVTYEQYF.

This clonotype was found a few times. The genes are TRBV7-6 and TRBJ2-2; D remains ambiguous. Trimming took 2 bases from V and 6 from J, leaving 13 bases between them. In germline, CDR1 is SGHVS, CDR2 FNYEAQ. The length of the CDR3 is 15 residues. Written as DNA, the CDR3 is TGTGCCAGCAGCTTATTATGGTCGGTTTCCGGGGAGCTGTTTTTT. Its translation: CASSLLWSVSGELFF. The whole variable domain, filled in from reference TRBV7-6 and TRBJ2-2, reads GAGVSQSPRYKVTKRGQDVALRCDPISGHVSLYWYRQALGQGPEFLTYFNYEAQQDKSGLPNDRFSAERPEGSISTLTIQRTEQRDSAMYRCASSLLWSVSGELFFGEGSRLTVL.

V is TRBV7-2 and J is TRBJ1-2, with 9 bases matching TRBD1. CDR1 and CDR2 from the germline V gene are SGHTA and FQGNSA. The CDR3 spans 17 residues. Unmatched junction bases numbered 16, after V lost 5 bases and J lost 6 bases. The DNA for the CDR3 is TGTGCCAGCAGCCTCGACTCGATAGAACAGGGGGCAGATGGCTACACCTTC. This translates into CASSLDSIEQGADGYTF. Supplemented by reference TRBV7-2 and TRBJ1-2, the full variable domain reads GAGVSQSPSNKVTEKGKDVELRCDPISGHTALYWYRQSLGQGLEFLIYFQGNSAPDKSGLPSDRFSAERTGGSVSTLTIQRTQQEDSAVYLCASSLDSIEQGADGYTFGSGTRLTVV.

This sequence joins TRBV7-8 and TRBJ2-7; D is possibly TRBD1 (5 bases). Trimming took off 2 bases at V and 2 bases at J, with 7 bases between the two ends. Germline values: CDR1 SGHVS, CDR2 FQNEAQ. The CDR3 has 13 amino acids. CDR3 region: CASSLQGAYEQYF. The CDR3 nucleotides read TGTGCCAGCAGCTTACAAGGGGCCTACGAGCAGTACTTC.

The rearrangement links TRBV12-3 or TRBV12-4 to TRBJ2-3; D remains ambiguous. The CDR3 has 15 residues. V was pared by 3 bases and J by 2 bases, with 12 bases between. The CDR3 here is CASSFLYGATDTQYF. The CDR3, as DNA: TGTGCCAGCAGTTTTTTGTATGGTGCCACAGATACGCAGTATTTT.

This clonotype was counted between two and nine times. Written as DNA, the CDR3 is TGCAGTGCTAGACACCACCAAGACTACAATGAGCAGTTCTTC. Residues: CSARHHQDYNEQFF. The chain recombines TRBV20-1 with TRBJ2-1; no reliable D call. With 2 bases removed from V and 3 bases from J, the gap between germline ends came to 11 bases. CDR3 size: 14 residues. Germline assignment: CDR1 DFQATT and CDR2 SNEGSKA (reference sequence).

The chain has TRBV7-8 and TRBJ1-4, with 9 bases aligning to TRBD1. The CDR3 is 16 residues long. The trim removed 2 bases at V and 7 bases at J, leaving 8 bases unmatched. The V gene's germline CDR1 is SGHVS and CDR2 FQNEAQ. The CDR3 here is CASSLTSQGAGEKLFF. The DNA of the CDR3 is TGTGCCAGCAGCTTAACGTCACAGGGGGCGGGTGAAAAACTGTTTTTT.

The V and J genes are TRBV7-2 and TRBJ2-1, with 7 bases lining up with TRBD1. V trimming: 8 bases; J trimming: 10 bases; junction bases outside the gene matches: 26. Germline CDR1 SGHTA, CDR2 FQGNSA. CDR3 length: 18 amino acids. This CDR3 is CASGSPGQPTPRRGEQFF. In DNA form, the CDR3 reads TGTGCCAGCGGTTCCCCGGGACAGCCAACCCCTCGACGTGGGGAGCAGTTCTTC.

The chain couples TRBV6-5 to TRBJ1-1, with a tentative D call TRBD1 (5 bases). Per the germline V gene, CDR1 is MNHEY and CDR2 is SVGAGI. The CDR3 has 12 amino acids. V lost 7 bases and J lost 0, with 6 bases in between. The CDR3 protein is CASKGLNTEAFF. The CDR3 nucleotides read TGTGCCAGCAAGGGGCTGAACACTGAAGCTTTCTTT.

The chain combines TRBV6-5 with TRBJ1-1; 11 bases are shared with TRBD1. CDR1 is MNHEY and CDR2 is SVGAGI in the germline V gene. With V trimmed by 2 bases and J by 5 bases, 1 base remained unmatched. The CDR3 is 14 amino acids. The DNA for the CDR3 is TGTGCCAGCAGTTACGGGACAGGGGGGACTGAAGCTTTCTTT. This codes for CASSYGTGGTEAFF.

This clonotype was picked up a small number of times. The chain combines TRBV11-2 with TRBJ2-7, with D possibly being TRBD1 (7 bases). The CDR3 extends over 15 amino acids. Germline values: CDR1 SGHAT, CDR2 FQNNGV. Trimming took off 3 bases at V and 3 bases at J, with 15 bases between the two ends. CDR3 sequence reads: CASSFEPGGGYEQYF. The CDR3 DNA follows: TGTGCCAGCAGCTTCGAACCAGGGGGAGGCTACGAGCAGTACTTC.

The chain is built from TRBV7-9 and TRBJ2-1, with TRBD2 matching 8 bases. Germline loops: CDR1 SEHNR, CDR2 FQNEAQ (reference sequence). V dropped 3 bases and J dropped 8; count of bases not matched to a gene: 9. The CDR3 loop spans 15 amino acids. The chain's CDR3 is CASSFVGTRFHEQFF. The CDR3 DNA reads TGTGCCAGCAGCTTCGTAGGGACTAGGTTCCATGAGCAGTTCTTC.

This clonotype was seen a handful of times. The chain joins TRBV19 to TRBJ1-1; tentative D call: TRBD1 (6 bases). The CDR3 spans 13 residues. V was shortened by 6 bases and J by 0 bases, with 8 bases between the two germline ends. Germline V gene lookup returns CDR1 LNHDA and CDR2 SQIVND (reference sequence). In nucleotides, the CDR3 is TGTGCCAGTAGGCGGACAGTGAACACTGAAGCTTTCTTT. Its protein product is CASRRTVNTEAFF.

This clonotype was counted between two and nine times. The chain carries TRBV7-2 and TRBJ1-1; D is uncertain. Trimming shortened V by 4 bases and J by 0 bases, and 15 bases separated the two germline ends. Germline CDR1 is SGHTA and CDR2 is FQGNSA. This CDR3 is built from 16 residues. In DNA, the CDR3 is TGTGCCAGCAGCTCCCGCCCGCAGAGGATGAACACTGAAGCTTTCTTT. Protein: CASSSRPQRMNTEAFF.

This clonotype has just a few counts. V and J are TRBV28 and TRBJ2-1; 10 nucleotides align to TRBD1. Losses at the gene ends were 2 bases for V and 4 bases for J; bases not matched to a gene: 5. There are 16 residues in the CDR3. Germline lookup yields CDR1 MDHEN and CDR2 SYDVKM. The CDR3 here is CASSLPGQGIYNEQFF. As DNA, the CDR3 is TGTGCCAGCAGTTTACCGGGACAGGGGATTTACAATGAGCAGTTCTTC. Full variable domain (remainder filled in from reference TRBV28 and TRBJ2-1): DVKVTQSSRYLVKRTGEKVFLECVQDMDHENMFWYRQDPGLGLRLIYFSYDVKMKEKGDIPEGYSVSREKKERFSLILESASTNQTSMYLCASSLPGQGIYNEQFFGPGTRLTVL.

This clonotype came up a few times. The chain has TRBV7-6 and TRBJ1-5; the D is unclear. Trimming left V 0 bases short and J 6 bases short, with 6 bases between. Germline V CDR1 and CDR2: SGHVS, FNYEAQ. CDR3 length equals 13 residues. CDR3 nucleotides: TGTGCCAGCAGCTTAGCGAACGGTCAGCCCCAGCATTTT. This encodes CASSLANGQPQHF.

The J gene is TRBJ1-2, the V gene TRBV7-2, with D tentatively TRBD1 (5 bases). Trimming removed 5 bases at V and 2 bases at J, with 18 bases between. CDR1 and CDR2 (germline): SGHTA, FQGNSA. CDR3 length: 16 amino acids. CDR3 nucleotide sequence: TGTGCCAGCAGCCTCCCTGTCGGGGGGAAAAACTATGGCTACACCTTC. Amino acids: CASSLPVGGKNYGYTF.

This clonotype occurred a few times. J is TRBJ1-2 and V is TRBV7-9; tentative D call: TRBD1 (5 bases). V was cut by 1 base and J by 4 bases, with 19 bases left in between. The CDR3 loop spans 17 amino acids. Germline assignment: CDR1 SEHNR and CDR2 FQNEAQ (reference sequence). The DNA for the CDR3 is TGTGCCAGCAGCTTAGATGGACTAGGAGGGGTTCTCTATGGCTACACCTTC. It specifies CASSLDGLGGVLYGYTF.

The V and J genes are TRBV13 and TRBJ2-1, with 7 bases aligning to TRBD1. The germline CDR1 and CDR2 sequences are PRHDT and FYEKMQ (reference sequence). This CDR3 contains 15 residues. The J segment lost 0 bases and the V segment lost 4 bases, leaving 3 bases of the junction unmatched. The DNA of the CDR3 is TGTGCCAGCAGCTCCTACAGGGGCTCCTACAATGAGCAGTTCTTC. Encoded protein: CASSSYRGSYNEQFF.

The sample holds many counts of this clonotype. The chain carries TRBV6-1 and TRBJ2-2; unclear D gene. Germline-derived CDR1 and CDR2 are MNHNS and SASEGT. The CDR3 sequence is 13 residues long. Trimming shortened V by 4 bases and J by 6 bases, and 9 bases separated the two germline ends. In DNA form, the CDR3 reads TGTGCCAGCAGTGGACGCGAAGCCGGGGAGCTGTTTTTT. Translated: CASSGREAGELFF.

CDR3 sequence: CASSTGSLGQPQHF. CDR3 coding DNA: TGTGCCAGCAGTACAGGGTCTTTGGGTCAGCCCCAGCATTTT. The rearrangement links TRBV6-5 to TRBJ1-5, with a possible D match to TRBD1 (6 bases). This CDR3 contains 14 residues. Germline V gene data show CDR1 as MNHEY and CDR2 as SVGAGI. The V end was cut by 5 bases, the J end by 6 bases, with 14 bases between.